The next 30 T cell receptor beta chains were all read from a single sample in a study of blood T cell repertoires in COVID-19 (dated by TCRdb to 2020 to 2022). The library was built by means of the immunoSEQ multiplex PCR assay. The source is immuneACCESS, and TCRdb retained only in-frame sequences with V and J called. Part of the clones is not carried over; for the studies checked, unresolved V genes explain less than half of this, and the remainder is unexplained. This sample has under 300,000 clones in its table, and around nine tenths of those were observed once. The leading ten clones occupy roughly 1.9% of the sample. Sequencing was done on a sample of PBMCs or T cells enriched from blood (not recorded which). The origin of the receptors is a woman aged 55-70 years who had recovered from COVID-19.

V gene TRBV15 combines with J gene TRBJ2-7; TRBD1 agrees at 8 bases. Germline V gene lookup returns CDR1 LNHNV and CDR2 YYDKDF (reference sequence). The CDR3 runs to 14 residues. Germline trimming cut 0 bases from V and 5 bases from J; bases unmatched to any gene: 3. The CDR3 bases are TGTGCCACCAGCAGAGACAGGGGGCGCGACGAGCAGTACTTC. This gives the protein CATSRDRGRDEQYF.

This chain connects TRBV19 to TRBJ2-1; 10 positions match TRBD2. The CDR3 contains 12 residues. Germline V gives CDR1 LNHDA, CDR2 SQIVND (reference sequence). V lost 7 bases, J lost 13 bases, and 7 bases stayed unmatched. CDR3 bases: TGTGCCAGTATTAATCTAGCGGGAGCACAGTTCTTC. This codes for CASINLAGAQFF.

This clone occurred once. The genes are TRBV5-1 and TRBJ2-7, with TRBD2 matching 8 bases. The trim removed 0 bases at V and 3 bases at J, leaving 11 bases unmatched. The length of the CDR3 is 17 residues. Germline V lookup: CDR1 SGHRS, CDR2 YFSETQ. This chain's CDR3 is CASSLAFLRGGYYEQYF. The CDR3 DNA follows: TGCGCCAGCAGCTTGGCCTTTCTTCGGGGGGGTTACTACGAGCAGTACTTC.

This chain joins TRBV2 and TRBJ2-3; 10 bases map to TRBD1. Trimming cost V 6 bases and J 4 bases; bases outside gene matches: 10. Germline lookup yields CDR1 SNHLY and CDR2 FYNNEI. The CDR3 contains 16 residues. The CDR3 loop reads CASRVGQGVRADTQYF. CDR3 nucleotide sequence: TGTGCCAGCAGAGTAGGACAGGGGGTAAGGGCAGATACGCAGTATTTT. Supplemented by reference TRBV2 and TRBJ2-3, the full variable domain reads EPEVTQTPSHQVTQMGQEVILRCVPISNHLYFYWYRQILGQKVEFLVSFYNNEISEKSEIFDDQFSVERPDGSNFTLKIRSTKLEDSAMYFCASRVGQGVRADTQYFGPGTRLTVL.

The V call is TRBV5-4, the J call TRBJ2-7; 11 bases are a match to TRBD2. This CDR3 region has 16 residues. The V segment lost 2 bases and the J segment 0 bases; nucleotides outside the gene matches: 4. The germline CDR1 and CDR2 sequences are SGHNT and YYREEE (reference sequence). DNA of the CDR3: TGTGCCAGCAGCTTTGGGGGGACTAGCGGCTCCTACGAGCAGTACTTC. Its protein is CASSFGGTSGSYEQYF.

V and J are TRBV10-3 and TRBJ2-7; TRBD1 aligns across 7 bases. V shed 6 bases and J 0 bases; nucleotides not matched to a gene: 8. The germline gives CDR1 ENHRY, CDR2 SYGVKD. The CDR3 spans 15 residues. The CDR3 nucleotides read TGTGCCATCAGCGAGAGACAGGGCAGCTCCTACGAGCAGTACTTC. Encoded protein: CAISERQGSSYEQYF.

The chain joins TRBV6-5 to TRBJ1-2; no reliable D call. CDR1 is MNHEY and CDR2 is SVGAGI in the germline V gene. Trimming cost V 5 bases and J 1 base, with 5 bases left between them. This CDR3 has 12 amino acids. Here the CDR3 DNA reads TGTGCCAGCAGTCGCGATAACTATGGCTACACCTTC. It specifies CASSRDNYGYTF.

V gene TRBV14 combines with J gene TRBJ2-1; perhaps TRBD1 as D (7 bases). V lost 6 bases to trimming and J lost 3 bases, with 15 bases between them. This CDR3 region has 15 residues. From germline, CDR1 is SGHDN and CDR2 FVKESK. The CDR3 region has the DNA TGTGCCAGCAGGTCAGGGGGGAACCTCTACAATGAGCAGTTCTTC. This translates into CASRSGGNLYNEQFF.

The chain combines TRBV10-3 with TRBJ2-5; D unclear. This CDR3 is built from 12 residues. The ends were cut back, 6 bases at V and 2 bases at J, with 7 bases in the middle. Germline-derived CDR1 and CDR2 are ENHRY and SYGVKD. CDR3 region: CAISPGQETQYF. In DNA form, the CDR3 reads TGTGCCATCAGCCCCGGGCAAGAGACCCAGTACTTC.

The V and J genes are TRBV3-1 (or the pseudogene TRBV3-2) and TRBJ2-7, with D perhaps TRBD2 (6 bases). From germline, CDR1 is LGHDT and CDR2 YNNKEL (reference sequence). This CDR3 is built from 14 residues. V was pared by 5 bases and J by 1 base, with 12 bases between. The CDR3 is CASSKMTSSYEQYF. CDR3 sequence (DNA): TGTGCCAGCAGCAAGATGACTAGTTCCTACGAGCAGTACTTC.

With respect to this clone: Relative to the germline gene, one junction end is altered; a read error may explain this. The CDR3 here is CASSVGTGNAGELFF. Here the CDR3 DNA reads TGTGCCAGCAGCGTAGGGACGGGGAACGCCGGGGAGCTGTTTTTT. This chain links TRBV9 with TRBJ2-2; tentatively, D is TRBD2 (5 bases). This CDR3 is 15 amino acids long. Germline CDR1 reads SGDLS; CDR2 reads YYNGEE.

The V call is TRBV2, the J call TRBJ1-5, with D hard to call. CDR3 size: 13 residues. Germline assignment: CDR1 SNHLY and CDR2 FYNNEI. Trimming took off 8 bases at V and 7 bases at J, with 15 bases between the two ends. For the CDR3, the DNA is TGTGCCAGCCTCGGAGGGAAAGGGCAGCCCCAGCATTTT. It codes for CASLGGKGQPQHF.

J is TRBJ1-5 and V is TRBV7-8; D gene uncertain. This CDR3 contains 16 residues. V was cut by 1 base and J by 0 bases, with 10 bases left in between. Germline values: CDR1 SGHVS, CDR2 FQNEAQ. CDR3 nucleotide sequence: TGTGCCAGCAGCTTAGTTGAAGCCAATAGCAATCAGCCCCAGCATTTT. As protein: CASSLVEANSNQPQHF.

This chain links TRBV27 with TRBJ1-1; D might be TRBD1 (5 bases). The V end lost 3 bases, the J end lost 1 base, and 12 bases lay between the germline ends. This CDR3 has 15 residues. CDR1 is MNHEY, CDR2 SMNVEV, per germline (reference sequence). In DNA, the CDR3 is TGTGCCAGCAGTTTGGGCGCCGGACAGAACACTGAAGCTTTCTTT. This codes for CASSLGAGQNTEAFF.

V gene TRBV5-1 combines with J gene TRBJ2-4; 7 bases line up with TRBD1. The CDR3 runs 14 residues. V was clipped by 4 bases and J by 9 bases; unmatched bases: 10. Germline lookup yields CDR1 SGHRS and CDR2 YFSETQ. The CDR3 nucleotides read TGCGCCAGCAGCCCGGGACAGTTGGTGGGCATTCAGTACTTC. Encoded protein: CASSPGQLVGIQYF.

This chain uses TRBV4-2 with TRBJ1-4; D might be TRBD1 (6 bases). This CDR3 has 14 amino acids. Germline assignment: CDR1 LGHNA and CDR2 YNFKEQ. The V and J ends lost 8 bases and 6 bases respectively, with 16 bases between them. The CDR3 is CASGRQAPDEKLFF. The DNA of the CDR3 is TGTGCCAGCGGACGACAGGCCCCTGATGAAAAACTGTTTTTT.

The chain couples TRBV6-5 to TRBJ2-1; 9 positions match TRBD1. The trim removed 2 bases at V and 5 bases at J, leaving 4 bases unmatched. The CDR3 is 15 amino acids. Germline values: CDR1 MNHEY, CDR2 SVGAGI. In DNA, the CDR3 is TGTGCCAGCAGTTACCGAACAGGGGGCCACAATGAGCAGTTCTTC. The encoded protein is CASSYRTGGHNEQFF.

CDR3 in DNA: TGCGCCAGCAGCTTGGGTCTAGCGATCTCCTACAATGAGCAGTTCTTC. This encodes CASSLGLAISYNEQFF. The chain links TRBV5-1 to TRBJ2-1; possibly TRBD2 for D (6 bases). The germline V gene encodes CDR1 SGHRS and CDR2 YFSETQ. With 0 bases removed from V and 0 bases from J, the gap between germline ends came to 10 bases. The CDR3 length is 16 residues.

This sequence joins TRBV3-1 (or the pseudogene TRBV3-2) and TRBJ1-4; D call uncertain. CDR3 length: 15 amino acids. The germline V gene encodes CDR1 LGHDT and CDR2 YNNKEL (reference sequence). Trimming removed 2 bases from V and 8 bases from J, with 15 bases in between. CDR3 nucleotide sequence: TGTGCCAGCAGCCAAAGGCCGGGGAGGGAAGAAAAACTGTTTTTT. Translating gives CASSQRPGREEKLFF.

This clone came up once. The chain employs TRBV13 and TRBJ2-7; 11 bases fit TRBD1. Trimming took 3 bases from V and 4 from J; bases not matched to a gene: 5. The CDR3 consists of 15 residues. CDR1 is PRHDT, CDR2 FYEKMQ, per germline (reference sequence). CDR3 nucleotides: TGTGCCAGCAGCTTCGACGGACAGGGGGCATACGAGCAGTACTTC. Residues: CASSFDGQGAYEQYF. Using reference TRBV13 and TRBJ2-7 for the parts outside the CDR3, the full variable domain is AAGVIQSPRHLIKEKRETATLKCYPIPRHDTVYWYQQGPGQDPQFLISFYEKMQSDKGSIPDRFSAQQFSDYHSELNMSSLELGDSALYFCASSFDGQGAYEQYFGPGTRLTVT.

The chain recombines TRBV24-1 with TRBJ1-1; 7 bases line up with TRBD1. CDR3 length: 15 amino acids. Germline assignment: CDR1 KGHDR and CDR2 SFDVKD. V dropped 4 bases and J dropped 1; count of bases not matched to a gene: 5. CDR3: CATSDARTGNTEAFF. CDR3 bases: TGTGCCACCAGTGACGCTAGGACAGGGAACACTGAAGCTTTCTTT.

The gene calls are TRBV6-5 and TRBJ2-6; D possibly corresponds to TRBD1 (6 bases). V was shortened by 2 bases and J by 4 bases, with 12 bases between the two germline ends. The CDR3 loop spans 16 amino acids. The germline gives CDR1 MNHEY, CDR2 SVGAGI. The CDR3 spells CASSYRGTIGANVLTF. The CDR3 DNA reads as TGTGCCAGCAGTTACAGGGGGACGATCGGGGCCAACGTCCTGACTTTC.

The chain is built from TRBV11-3 and TRBJ1-3; D is undetermined. V lost 4 bases to trimming and J lost 6 bases, with 13 bases between them. The CDR3 spans 14 residues. Germline CDR1 and CDR2: SGHNT and YENEEA. DNA for the CDR3: TGTGCCAGCAGCTCCGAGGACGGGGTAAACACCATATATTTT. Protein product: CASSSEDGVNTIYF. Variable domain in full (rest from reference TRBV11-3 and TRBJ1-3): EAGVVQSPRYKIIEKKQPVAFWCNPISGHNTLYWYLQNLGQGPELLIRYENEEAVDDSQLPKDRFSAERLKGVDSTLKIQPAELGDSAVYLCASSSEDGVNTIYFGEGSWLTVV.

This chain connects TRBV9 to TRBJ2-1; 7 nucleotides line up with TRBD2. Germline trimming cut 0 bases from V and 0 bases from J; bases unmatched to any gene: 9. The CDR3 is made up of 18 amino acids. Germline V CDR1 and CDR2: SGDLS, YYNGEE. As DNA, the CDR3 is TGTGCCAGCAGCGTAGGAGCAGCGGGACCAATCTCCTACAATGAGCAGTTCTTC. Its protein product is CASSVGAAGPISYNEQFF. Combining the CDR3 with reference TRBV9 and TRBJ2-1 gives the whole variable domain DSGVTQTPKHLITATGQRVTLRCSPRSGDLSVYWYQQSLDQGLQFLIQYYNGEERAKGNILERFSAQQFPDLHSELNLSSLELGDSALYFCASSVGAAGPISYNEQFFGPGTRLTVL.

In regard to this clone: Other DNA sequences in this specimen translate into the identical CDR3. The rearrangement joins TRBV5-1 to TRBJ2-6, with D possibly being TRBD1 (6 bases). There are 15 residues in the CDR3. The V and J ends lost 4 bases and 1 base respectively, with 9 bases between them. The germline V gene encodes CDR1 SGHRS and CDR2 YFSETQ. The CDR3 protein is CASSPTGSGANVLTF. The CDR3 DNA reads as TGCGCCAGCAGCCCCACAGGGTCTGGGGCCAACGTCCTGACTTTC.

This clone has only one observation. The genes are TRBV5-1 and TRBJ1-2; no clear D gene. Per the germline V gene, CDR1 is SGHRS and CDR2 is YFSETQ. V was pared by 4 bases and J by 1 base, with 14 bases between. CDR3 length: 15 amino acids. The CDR3 is CASSPTRRVNYGYTF. CDR3 coding DNA: TGCGCCAGCAGCCCGACACGCCGTGTTAACTATGGCTACACCTTC.

The V gene is TRBV12-3 or TRBV12-4, the J gene TRBJ1-1; possible D gene TRBD1, 5 bases. The CDR3 runs to 13 residues. Trimming left V 6 bases short and J 4 bases short, with 12 bases between. This CDR3 reads CASRLQGTTEAFF. As DNA, the CDR3 is TGTGCCAGCAGGTTGCAGGGTACCACTGAAGCTTTCTTT.

The CDR3 loop reads CATGTEAFF. CDR3 sequence (DNA): TGTGCCACGGGGACTGAAGCTTTCTTT. The chain has TRBV7-9 and TRBJ1-1; D is unresolved. Germline loops: CDR1 SEHNR, CDR2 FQNEAQ (reference sequence). This CDR3 has 9 amino acids. V lost 10 bases, J lost 5 bases, and 5 bases lay in between.

The chain employs TRBV18 and TRBJ2-3, with D unresolved. Germline assignment: CDR1 KGHSH and CDR2 LQKENI. Between the trimmed V and J ends, which lost 0 bases and 8 bases, there was a span of 9 bases. The CDR3 consists of 13 residues. In nucleotides, the CDR3 is TGTGCCAGCTCACCACCTACTTTTGGTACGCAGTATTTT. Its translation is CASSPPTFGTQYF.

The CDR3 sequence: CASSQQGGYTEAFF. CDR3 coding DNA: TGTGCCAGCAGTCAACAGGGGGGCTACACTGAAGCTTTCTTT. The V gene is TRBV5-5, the J gene TRBJ1-1, with 8 bases aligning to TRBD1. The CDR3 spans 14 residues. Germline V gene sequence: CDR1 SGHKS, CDR2 YYEKEE (reference sequence). Trimming took 5 bases from V and 3 from J; bases not matched to a gene: 6. The full variable domain, in which reference TRBV5-5 and TRBJ1-1 provide the parts outside the CDR3, is DAGVTQSPTHLIKTRGQQVTLRCSPISGHKSVSWYQQVLGQGPQFIFQYYEKEERGRGNFPDRFSARQFPNYSSELNVNALLLGDSALYLCASSQQGGYTEAFFGQGTRLTVV.